A single sample gave rise to the 30 T cell receptor beta chains below, sequenced in a study of neurological immune-mediated disorders. TCRdb reanalysed the 5' RACE reads using MiXCR and keeps one entry per CDR3 protein. The table lists tens of thousands of distinct CDR3 sequences, around an eighth of them singletons. Sequencing used PBMCs. Receptor source: a woman aged 45-60 years with HTLV-1-associated myelopathy (HAM/TSP).

J is TRBJ2-3 and V is TRBV10-2; tentatively, D is TRBD1 or TRBD2 (5 bases each). The CDR3 loop spans 13 amino acids. Germline V gene data show CDR1 as WSHSY and CDR2 as SAAADI. Trimming removed 10 bases at V and 4 bases at J, with 15 bases between. The DNA of the CDR3 is TGCGCCAACACCCGACGGGGCCCAGATACGCAGTATTTT. It codes for CANTRRGPDTQYF.

This clonotype was picked up many times. The chain combines TRBV5-1 with TRBJ2-4, with D perhaps being TRBD1 or TRBD2 (7 bases each). The CDR3 is 15 residues long. The V and J ends lost 0 bases and 8 bases respectively, with 15 bases between them. Germline V CDR1 and CDR2: SGHRS, YFSETQ. CDR3 amino acids: CASSLDRAGGDIQYF. The CDR3, as DNA: TGCGCCAGCAGCTTGGATAGGGCAGGGGGGGACATTCAGTACTTC.

This clonotype has ten or more counts. The chain recombines TRBV6-5 with TRBJ1-4; 8 bases are a match to TRBD1. V lost 5 bases, J lost 0 bases, and 8 bases stayed unmatched. Germline assignment: CDR1 MNHEY and CDR2 SVGAGI. This CDR3 comprises 17 residues. The CDR3 DNA follows: TGTGCCAGCAGTCGTTACAGGGGGGAAGCAACTAATGAAAAACTGTTTTTT. This gives the protein CASSRYRGEATNEKLFF.

This clonotype was seen repeatedly, ten times or more. The chain uses TRBV20-1 and TRBJ2-5, with 9 positions matching TRBD2. The CDR3 runs to 16 residues. Trimming took 0 bases from V and 5 from J; bases not matched to a gene: 10. CDR1 DFQATT and CDR2 SNEGSKA come from the germline V gene (reference sequence). CDR3 sequence (DNA): TGCAGTGCTAGAGAGTCTGGAGCGGGGGGTTACGAGACCCAGTACTTC. Its translation: CSARESGAGGYETQYF.

In this sample, this clonotype turned up many times. The chain recombines TRBV7-2 with TRBJ2-1; D is uncertain. Germline-derived CDR1 and CDR2 are SGHTA and FQGNSA. Trimming removed 7 bases from V and 1 base from J, with 11 bases in between. The CDR3 sequence is 14 residues long. The CDR3 loop reads CASTTPGSYNEQFF. The CDR3 nucleotides read TGTGCCAGCACCACCCCCGGGTCCTACAATGAGCAGTTCTTC.

This clonotype showed up many times. The CDR3 protein is CASSLAGGLNTGELFF. CDR3 sequence (DNA): TGCGCCAGCAGCTTGGCGGGGGGCCTAAACACCGGGGAGCTGTTTTTT. V and J are TRBV5-1 and TRBJ2-2; maybe TRBD2 (7 bases). Germline lookup yields CDR1 SGHRS and CDR2 YFSETQ. The length of the CDR3 is 16 residues. Trimming stripped 0 bases from V and 2 bases from J, with 11 bases between.

This clonotype was counted many times. The chain couples TRBV7-8 to TRBJ1-1, with a weak D call TRBD1 (5 bases). The V end lost 2 bases, the J end lost 1 base, and 8 bases lay between the germline ends. Germline lookup yields CDR1 SGHVS and CDR2 FQNEAQ. There are 14 residues in the CDR3. In DNA form, the CDR3 reads TGTGCCAGCAGCTTATCGAGGGGGAACACTGAAGCTTTCTTT. Translated, it gives CASSLSRGNTEAFF.

This clonotype was counted ten times or more. The chain combines TRBV7-2 with TRBJ2-7; D ambiguous. The ends were cut back, 2 bases at V and 3 bases at J, with 11 bases in the middle. Germline V CDR1 and CDR2: SGHTA, FQGNSA. This CDR3 region has 14 residues. The CDR3 spells CASSLNLKGYEQYF. The CDR3 DNA is TGTGCCAGCAGCTTAAACCTCAAAGGCTACGAGCAGTACTTC.

In its sample, this clonotype was seen many times. The chain uses TRBV25-1 and TRBJ1-1, with a tentative D call TRBD1 (5 bases). CDR1 is MGHDK and CDR2 is SYGVNS in the germline V gene. The CDR3 runs 13 residues. V was clipped by 5 bases and J by 7 bases, with 14 bases between them. In DNA form, the CDR3 reads TGTGCCAGCAGTATCCGTGGCGACAGTGAAGCTTTCTTT. Translated, it gives CASSIRGDSEAFF.

The sample holds many counts of this clonotype. The V gene is TRBV4-3, the J gene TRBJ2-1; 8 bases line up with TRBD2. The germline V gene encodes CDR1 LGHNA and CDR2 YSLEER. The CDR3 is 15 amino acids. Trimming cost V 4 bases and J 7 bases; bases outside gene matches: 9. CDR3 loop: CASSLPSGGVNEQFF. DNA for the CDR3: TGCGCCAGCAGCCTACCGAGCGGGGGAGTAAATGAGCAGTTCTTC.

This clonotype was found many times. The rearrangement uses TRBV27 and TRBJ2-3; 12 nucleotides align to TRBD2. Germline assignment: CDR1 MNHEY and CDR2 SMNVEV (reference sequence). V trimming: 8 bases; J trimming: 4 bases; junction bases outside the gene matches: 10. CDR3 length equals 16 residues. CDR3 in DNA: TGTGCCAGCGGATCGCCGACTAGCGGGAGCTCAGATACGCAGTATTTT. It specifies CASGSPTSGSSDTQYF.

The sample holds many counts of this clonotype. The gene calls are TRBV20-1 and TRBJ1-5; D unclear. Trimming took off 6 bases at V and 9 bases at J, with 6 bases between the two ends. Germline CDR1 is DFQATT and CDR2 is SNEGSKA (reference sequence). The CDR3 totals 9 residues. For the CDR3, the DNA is TGCAGTGCAGGCCCGCCCCAGCATTTT. This codes for CSAGPPQHF.

This clonotype has a handful of counts. CDR3 protein: CASSIQGGPVYGYTF. The CDR3 nucleotides read TGTGCCAGCTCCATACAGGGGGGACCTGTCTATGGCTACACCTTC. The chain is built from TRBV18 and TRBJ1-2, with 8 positions matching TRBD1. This CDR3 spans 15 amino acids. Per germline, CDR1 KGHSH and CDR2 LQKENI. V gave up 6 bases and J gave up 4 bases; unmatched junction bases: 10.

This clonotype has a count of ten or more. The chain joins TRBV10-2 to TRBJ2-5, with 7 bases matching TRBD2. This CDR3 has 15 residues. V shed 0 bases, J shed 0 bases, and the junction held 1 base outside the gene matches. The germline gives CDR1 WSHSY, CDR2 SAAADI. The CDR3 region has the DNA TGCGCCAGCAGTGAGTCGGGGGGGTACCAAGAGACCCAGTACTTC. It encodes CASSESGGYQETQYF.

Many counts were recorded for this clonotype. V gene TRBV29-1 combines with J gene TRBJ1-4; no reliable D call. The CDR3 is made up of 14 amino acids. Germline CDR1 SQVTM, CDR2 ANQGSEA. V lost 2 bases, J lost 4 bases, and 11 bases lay in between. CDR3 DNA sequence: TGCAGCGTTGAATCTAGCGGCGGTAATGAAAAACTGTTTTTT. Protein product: CSVESSGGNEKLFF.

This clonotype showed up many times. The V call is TRBV20-1, the J call TRBJ2-1, with 10 bases matching TRBD2. Germline V lookup: CDR1 DFQATT, CDR2 SNEGSKA (reference sequence). The length of the CDR3 is 15 residues. The trim removed 1 base at V and 8 bases at J, leaving 8 bases unmatched. The CDR3 coding sequence is TGCAGTGCTAGAGGTACTAGCGGGGTAATCGATGAGCAGTTCTTC. It specifies CSARGTSGVIDEQFF.

This clonotype was seen many times. The chain's CDR3 is CATSRDRREKLFF. CDR3 DNA sequence: TGTGCCACCAGCAGAGATCGACGTGAAAAACTGTTTTTT. The chain carries TRBV15 and TRBJ1-4; D is undetermined. The germline gives CDR1 LNHNV, CDR2 YYDKDF (reference sequence). The CDR3 loop spans 13 amino acids. The V end was cut by 0 bases, the J end by 7 bases, with 6 bases between.

As to this clonotype: At one of its ends the junction is not consistent with the germline gene, which may arise from a read error. The chain joins TRBV7-2 to TRBJ2-1; 7 nucleotides agree with TRBD2. The CDR3 sequence is 15 residues long. The germline CDR1 and CDR2 sequences are SGHTA and FQGNSA. Here the CDR3 reads CASSLTSGDHNEQFF. CDR3 in DNA: TGTGCCAGCAGCTTAACGAGCGGGGACCACAACGAGCAGTTCTTC. Full variable domain (remainder filled in from reference TRBV7-2 and TRBJ2-1): GAGVSQSPSNKVTEKGKDVELRCDPISGHTALYWYRQSLGQGLEFLIYFQGNSAPDKSGLPSDRFSAERTGGSVSTLTIQRTQQEDSAVYLCASSLTSGDHNEQFFGPGTRLTVL.

The sample holds many counts of this clonotype. The chain uses TRBV28 and TRBJ2-2, with D unclear. V lost 5 bases and J lost 6, with 16 bases in between. The CDR3 runs 15 residues. The germline V gene encodes CDR1 MDHEN and CDR2 SYDVKM. The CDR3 bases are TGTGCCAGCAGTGAACCGTCGAACACTCCCGGGGAGCTGTTTTTT. This gives the protein CASSEPSNTPGELFF.

Many counts were recorded for this clonotype. Written as DNA, the CDR3 is TGCGCCAGCAGCTTGGATGGGACAGCGAACACTGAAGCTTTCTTT. It is translated as CASSLDGTANTEAFF. The chain uses TRBV5-1 and TRBJ1-1, with TRBD1 identical over 7 bases. Germline CDR1 is SGHRS and CDR2 is YFSETQ. CDR3 length: 15 amino acids. After removal of 0 bases from V and 1 base from J, the junction contained 3 bases not matched to a gene. The full variable domain, completed using reference TRBV5-1 and TRBJ1-1, is KAGVTQTPRYLIKTRGQQVTLSCSPISGHRSVSWYQQTPGQGLQFLFEYFSETQRNKGNFPGRFSGRQFSNSRSEMNVSTLELGDSALYLCASSLDGTANTEAFFGQGTRLTVV.

This clonotype was counted many times. This CDR3 is CASSGWTPYGYTF. The CDR3 nucleotides are TGTGCCAGCAGCGGCTGGACCCCGTACGGCTACACCTTC. This chain connects TRBV9 to TRBJ1-2; D remains unclear. Looked up from germline, CDR1 is SGDLS and CDR2 is YYNGEE. This CDR3 is built from 13 residues. V was shortened by 3 bases and J by 8 bases, with 14 bases between the two germline ends.

This clonotype was detected ten times or more. V gene TRBV27 combines with J gene TRBJ1-2, with TRBD1 identical over 7 bases. Trimming removed 5 bases from V and 9 bases from J; junction bases left unmatched: 12. The germline gives CDR1 MNHEY, CDR2 SMNVEV (reference sequence). This CDR3 has 14 amino acids. This chain's CDR3 is CASSPGGTAYRYTF. The CDR3 DNA sequence: TGTGCCAGCAGTCCCGGCGGGACAGCGTATCGCTACACCTTC.

This chain connects TRBV2 to TRBJ2-7, with a possible D match to TRBD1 (6 bases). V was shortened by 10 bases and J by 1 base, with 14 bases between the two germline ends. Germline V gives CDR1 SNHLY, CDR2 FYNNEI. CDR3 length: 13 residues. CDR3 loop: CANSQGQSYEQYV. CDR3 nucleotides: TGTGCCAATAGCCAGGGGCAGTCCTACGAGCAGTACGTC.

CDR3 in amino acids: CSARFEIQGYGYTF. The CDR3 coding sequence is TGCAGTGCTAGATTTGAGATACAGGGATATGGCTACACCTTC. The chain combines TRBV20-1 with TRBJ1-2, with TRBD1 as a possible D gene (6 bases). Germline V gene data show CDR1 as DFQATT and CDR2 as SNEGSKA (reference sequence). V dropped 2 bases and J dropped 5 bases, with 15 bases sitting between them. CDR3 size: 14 residues.

The rearrangement uses TRBV6-6 and TRBJ2-7, with a possible D match to TRBD1 (5 bases). The CDR3 totals 13 residues. V dropped 4 bases and J dropped 2 bases, with 9 bases sitting between them. Germline CDR1 is MNHNY and CDR2 is SVGAGI (reference sequence). The chain's CDR3 is CASSWTSPYEQYF. CDR3 coding DNA: TGTGCCAGCAGTTGGACATCCCCCTACGAGCAGTACTTC.

This clonotype was seen repeatedly, ten times or more. This rearrangement joins TRBV20-1 to TRBJ1-2, with 7 positions matching TRBD1. The ends lost 5 bases at V and 0 bases at J; junction bases unmatched: 3. This CDR3 is 13 amino acids long. The germline V gene has CDR1 DFQATT and CDR2 SNEGSKA (reference sequence). This CDR3 is CSAPGQPNYGYTF. In DNA, the CDR3 is TGCAGTGCTCCGGGACAGCCTAACTATGGCTACACCTTC.

This clonotype was seen repeatedly, ten times or more. The chain has TRBV6-5 and TRBJ2-5; unclear D gene. This CDR3 has 13 amino acids. CDR1 is MNHEY and CDR2 is SVGAGI in the germline V gene. The germline V and J ends were trimmed by 2 bases and 3 bases, with 7 bases remaining between them. The CDR3: CASSYRAEETQYF. As DNA, the CDR3 is TGTGCCAGCAGTTACAGGGCCGAAGAGACCCAGTACTTC.

At least ten counts were recorded for this clonotype. The rearrangement uses TRBV9 and TRBJ1-2; D not certain. The CDR3 totals 14 residues. The germline V and J ends were trimmed by 4 bases and 0 bases, with 10 bases remaining between them. The germline V gene encodes CDR1 SGDLS and CDR2 YYNGEE. DNA for the CDR3: TGTGCCAGCAGCCCCGTGGGCTCTAACTATGGCTACACCTTC. Its protein is CASSPVGSNYGYTF.

In this sample, this clonotype turned up many times. V gene TRBV29-1 combines with J gene TRBJ2-2, with D maybe TRBD2 (5 bases). Germline values: CDR1 SQVTM, CDR2 ANQGSEA. The CDR3 runs to 13 residues. V was pared by 7 bases and J by 3 bases, with 12 bases between. CDR3 residues: CSAKDGDTGELFF. The CDR3, as DNA: TGCAGCGCCAAGGACGGGGACACCGGGGAGCTGTTTTTT.

This clonotype has ten or more counts. The chain has TRBV10-3 and TRBJ1-2; no clear D. CDR1 and CDR2 (germline): ENHRY, SYGVKD. The CDR3 contains 10 residues. V was clipped by 2 bases and J by 8 bases, with 3 bases between them. CDR3 loop: CAISEGGYTF. CDR3 sequence (DNA): TGTGCCATCAGTGAGGGAGGCTACACCTTC.